Sequencing of this TCR beta chain was carried out in a study of blood T cell repertoires in COVID-19. Per the original methods: Reference gene primer amplification yielded estimated nucleated cell counts. Profiling relied on immunoSEQ multiplex PCR, and the TCRdb table lists in-frame clones only, not all of them. That table furnishes V, J and clone size, whereas the DNA furnished D and trimming. In the table there are about 46,000 clones, over 80% of which are singletons. Trimming took off 7 bases at V and 2 bases at J, with 15 bases between the two ends. Looked up from germline, CDR1 is LGHDT and CDR2 is YNNKEL (reference sequence). The CDR3 totals 16 residues.

This clonotype was sampled from a human donor in a cohort sampled during active COVID-19. Sequences were obtained from peripheral blood. The genes are TRBV3-1 (or the pseudogene TRBV3-2) and TRBJ2-6; a weak D match, TRBD2 (5 bases). For the CDR3, the DNA is TGTGCCAGCACTCTTACGGGGAAAGCTGGGGCCAACGTCCTGACTTTC. Encoded protein: CASTLTGKAGANVLTF.